Below, one TCR beta chain is given with its context. These data are taken from a study of blood T cell repertoires in COVID-19. Study information: Samples representing acute and convalescent COVID-19 were sourced from the United States, Italy and Spain. Nucleic acid was either cDNA or gDNA, and it came from T cells, B-cell-depleted T cells, or PBMCs.

The CDR3 spans 14 residues. Germline assignment: CDR1 MNHEY and CDR2 SMNVEV (reference sequence). The V end was cut by 2 bases, the J end by 2 bases, with 4 bases between. The authors' processing: Cell counts per sample came from amplifying reference gene primers. Here immunoSEQ multiplex PCR was the method, and the copy in TCRdb shows in-frame clones only, minus some. That table gives V, J and clone size, and the DNA gave D and trimming. The sample comprises about 200,000 clones, roughly 88% of which are singletons, and roughly 6% rests with the top ten. Sequencing was done on a sample of peripheral blood. The chain employs TRBV27 and TRBJ2-6; D is unclear. The source of this sequence is a woman between 40 and 55 years old who had recovered from COVID-19. The chain's CDR3 is CASSLGPGANVLTF. The CDR3 DNA reads as TGTGCCAGCAGTTTAGGCCCTGGGGCCAACGTCCTGACTTTC.